These T cell receptor beta chains were read from a single sample in a study of tumor and adjacent non-tumor tissue in lung cancer. TCRdb reanalysed the multiplex PCR reads using MiXCR and keeps one entry per CDR3 protein. The sample holds tens of thousands of distinct CDR3 sequences, approximately 78% seen once. The sample comprised distant non-tumor lung tissue. The receptors stem from a man aged 55 to 70 with non-small cell lung cancer. CDR3s include the opening cysteine and the closing phenylalanine or tryptophan. The D gene is left open where the match is weak. The size entry is marked missing in some rows and otherwise reads once, few, many or a size class.

>TRBJ2-7|TRBD1|.|TRBV4-3
CASSQSLGAGGYEQYF
TGCGCCAGCAGCCAGAGCCTCGGGGCAGGGGGCTACGAGCAGTACTTC
>TRBJ2-1|.|many|TRBV6-2/TRBV6-3
CASSQDSGSYNEQFF
TGTGCCAGCAGCCAGGACTCGGGCTCCTACAATGAGCAGTTCTTC
>TRBJ1-5|.|few|TRBV6-5
CGSSYLQGSNQPQHF
TGTGGTAGCAGTTATCTACAGGGAAGCAATCAGCCCCAGCATTTT
>TRBJ2-6|.|.|TRBV4-3
CSSSQEAVSVANVLTF
TGCTCCAGCAGCCAAGAGGCGGTGTCTGTGGCCAACGTCCTTACTTTC
>TRBJ2-3|TRBD1|.|TRBV5-1
CASSLARTGASDMQYF
TGTGCCAGCAGCTTGGCGAGGACAGGGGCATCAGATATGCAGTATTTT
>TRBJ1-1|.|.|TRBV20-1
CSARSVDTEAFF
TGTAGTGCTAGATCCGTGGACACTGAAGCTTTCTTT
>TRBJ2-1|TRBD2|.|TRBV5-4
CANSGGGRARNDQFF
TGTGCCAACAGCGGGGGGGGGAGGGCCAGAAATGATCAGTTCTTC
>TRBJ1-1|.|.|TRBV4-1
CTSRREVDTEAFF
TGCACCAGTAGGCGAGAGGTGGACACTGAAGCTTTCTTT
>TRBJ2-5|.|.|TRBV6-2/TRBV6-3
CASSYRVGGVGEEFQYF
TGTGCCAGCAGTTACAGGGTAGGGGGAGTAGGGGAAGAGTTCCAGTACTTC
>TRBJ2-7|.|.|TRBV6-6
CASSLRETTYEQYF
TGTGCTAGCAGCCTCCGGGAGACGACCTACGAGCAGTACTTC
>TRBJ1-6|.|once|TRBV28
CASSLGSCPLHF
TGTGCCAGCAGTTTAGGTTCCTGTCCCCTCCACTTT
>TRBJ2-7|.|.|TRBV11-3
CASNYRTVLTYEQYF
TGCGCCAGCAACTATCGGACTGTATTAACCTACGAGCAGTACTTC
>TRBJ1-6|.|.|TRBV20-1
CSTRARQGNNLPLHF
TGCAGTACTAGAGCTAGACAAGGCAATAATTTACCCCTCCACTTT
>TRBJ2-6|.|.|TRBV11-2
CSSCPISGANVLSF
TGTTCCAGCTGTCCTATCTCTGGGGCCAACGTCCTGTCTTTC
>TRBJ2-7|.|.|TRBV7-9
CASSLSSGGGKYF
TGTGCCAGCAGCTTATCCAGTGGCGGTGGCAAATACTTC
>TRBJ2-5|.|.|TRBV29-1
CSVVIGDGETQYF
TGCAGCGTTGTGATAGGGGATGGGGAGACCCAGTACTTC
>TRBJ2-7|.|many|TRBV5-4
CASSLYSYEQYF
TGTGCCAGCAGCTTGTACAGCTACGAGCAGTACTTC
>TRBJ1-1|.|.|TRBV6-1
CASRSGHIYTEASF
TGTGCCAGCAGGTCGGGACATATATACACTGAGGCTTCCTTT
>TRBJ2-5|.|.|TRBV11-1
CANSPAGGASRETQYF
TGTGCCAACAGCCCGGCGGGCGGGGCGTCACGTGAGACCCAGTACTTC
>TRBJ2-7|.|.|TRBV20-1
CSVRTVNSYEQYF
TGCAGTGTTAGGACGGTAAACTCCTACGAGCAATACTTC
>TRBJ2-5|.|.|TRBV11-2
CASSSTMAGPKEIQYF
TGTGCCAGCAGCTCCACGATGGCGGGGCCAAAGGAGATCCAGTACTTC
>TRBJ1-3|.|once|TRBV6-1
CVSWTSLHTIYF
TGTGTCAGCTGGACAAGCCTACACACCATATATTTT
>TRBJ2-3|.|.|TRBV11-2
CANSPLPNTDTQYF
TGTGCCAACAGTCCTCTACCGAACACAGATACGCAGTATTTT
>TRBJ2-7|.|.|TRBV20-1
CSASGVMYEQYF
TGCAGTGCTAGTGGGGTCATGTACGAGCAGTACTTC
>TRBJ1-5|.|many|TRBV5-1
CASSLDPVSNQPQHF
TGCGCCAGCAGCTTGGATCCGGTGTCCAATCAGCCCCAGCATTTT
>TRBJ2-3|.|.|TRBV20-1
CSSYPAGATDTQYF
TGCAGTTCCTACCCAGCTGGGGCCACAGATACGCAGTATTTT
>TRBJ2-2|TRBD2|.|TRBV11-3
CASSSQGTGGYRAGDLFF
TGTGCCAGCAGCTCCCAGGGAACGGGAGGATACAGAGCCGGGGACCTGTTTTTT
>TRBJ2-7|TRBD1|many|TRBV6-2/TRBV6-3
CASTSMGTGRPYEQYF
TGTGCCAGCACCTCAATGGGGACAGGGCGACCCTACGAGCAGTACTTC
>TRBJ2-7|.|.|TRBV10-2
CTSSDPDRPKYF
TGCACTAGCAGTGACCCTGACAGGCCGAAGTACTTC
>TRBJ2-5|.|.|TRBV29-1
CSVAWRGKETQYF
TGCAGCGTCGCTTGGAGAGGGAAAGAGACTCAGTACTTC
>TRBJ2-1|.|.|TRBV4-3
CASSLDLGNNEQFF
TGCGCGAGCAGCCTAGATTTAGGGAACAATGAGCAGTTCTTC
>TRBJ2-6|TRBD1|.|TRBV11-2
CASSLVPKDRPSGTNVMTF
TGTGCCAGCAGCTTAGTTCCAAAGGACAGGCCTTCTGGGACCAACGTCATGACTTTC
>TRBJ2-1|.|.|TRBV20-1
CGASRPGDEQFF
TGCGGTGCTAGTCGCCCAGGGGATGAGCAGTTCTTC
>TRBJ1-1|TRBD1|.|TRBV4-1
CASSQWTGEGSIEAFF
TGCGCCAGCAGCCAATGGACAGGGGAGGGAAGCATTGAAGCTTTCTTT
>TRBJ2-7|TRBD2|.|TRBV20-1
CSGRDLRGDYEQYF
TGCAGTGGTAGAGACCTGAGAGGGGACTATGAGCAGTACTTC
>TRBJ2-1|.|.|TRBV11-1
CASSSPSWGVNEQLF
TGTGCCAGCAGCTCCCCTAGCTGGGGGGTGAATGAGCAGCTCTTC
>TRBJ2-7|.|.|TRBV20-1
CSGIMTVRGNYEQYF
TGCAGCGGTATTATGACAGTCCGGGGAAACTACGAGCAGTACTTC
>TRBJ1-2|TRBD1|.|TRBV20-1
CSTKRQGADYRYTF
TGCAGTACTAAAAGACAGGGAGCCGACTATCGCTACACCTTC
>TRBJ2-7|.|.|TRBV20-1
CSARGGGGLLGEQYF
TGCAGTGCCAGAGGCGGTGGCGGGCTGTTGGGCGAGCAGTACTTC
>TRBJ1-1|.|.|TRBV5-6
CTSSLLQDSEVFF
TGTACCAGCAGCTTGCTTCAGGACAGTGAAGTTTTCTTT
>TRBJ2-1|TRBD2|.|TRBV20-1
CSADSAGCPWNEQFF
TGCAGTGCTGACTCAGCGGGGTGTCCCTGGAATGAGCAGTTCTTC
>TRBJ1-2|TRBD1|.|TRBV25-1
CASRPGGANYGYTF
TGTGCCAGCCGCCCAGGGGGAGCTAACTATGGCTACACCTTC
>TRBJ2-2|.|.|TRBV11-2
CAGSLTRSNTGELFF
TGTGCCGGCAGCTTAACACGTTCGAACACTGGTGAGCTGTTTTTT
>TRBJ1-1|.|.|TRBV6-5
CASSSISAREAFF
TGTGCTAGCAGTAGCATTAGTGCTCGGGAAGCTTTCTTT
>TRBJ2-7|.|.|TRBV20-1
CSAKGFGLNEQYF
TGCAGTGCTAAAGGGTTTGGGCTAAACGAGCAGTACTTC
>TRBJ2-3|.|.|TRBV11-2
CASSLDGGTRDTQYF
TGTGCCAGCAGCTTGGACGGAGGTACAAGAGATACGCAGTATTTT
>TRBJ1-4|.|.|TRBV7-9
CASSLDLIGRNEKLFF
TGTGCCAGCAGCTTGGACCTTATCGGGAGGAATGAAAAACTGTTTTTT
>TRBJ1-1|TRBD1|.|TRBV6-1
CASSEDRGYTETFF
TGTGCTAGCAGTGAAGACAGGGGCTACACTGAAACTTTCTTT
>TRBJ1-2|.|.|TRBV6-5
CASSSPGRIASNYGYTF
TGTGCCAGCAGTTCACCTGGACGGATAGCGAGTAACTATGGCTACACTTTC